This is a list of T cell receptor beta chains from one sample in a study of beta chain features in type 1 diabetes. Using immunoSEQ multiplex PCR, the repertoire was profiled, and TCRdb retains in-frame clones only, with some absent. The table shows 60,000 or so clones, with roughly three fifths occurring only once. Sequencing was carried out using Tregs from blood. The receptor source for this set is a woman between 18 and 29 years old in good health. Both conserved end residues are part of each CDR3. Fields, in order: J gene, V gene, clone size, D gene, CDR3 DNA, CDR3 protein. The D gene is left open where the match is weak. Size is stated for part of the rows, as once, few or many counts, or as a class when the clone is expanded.

TRBJ2-3	TRBV18	-	TRBD2	TGTGCCAGCTCACCAGCGCTCGGGACTAGCGAAGATACGCAGTATTTT	CASSPALGTSEDTQYF
TRBJ1-1	TRBV18	-	-	TGTGCCAGCTCACGGGGCGCGGCCGTGGGCACTGAAGCTTTCTTT	CASSRGAAVGTEAFF
TRBJ1-1	TRBV5-1	few	TRBD1	TGCGCCAGCAGCTTGGCCGGCAGGGGGGACACTGAAGCTTTCTTT	CASSLAGRGDTEAFF
TRBJ2-3	TRBV13	-	TRBD2	TGTGCCAGCAGCCGAACTCCTAGCGGGGGGGCGAATACGCAGTATTTT	CASSRTPSGGANTQYF
TRBJ2-1	TRBV9	few	TRBD2	TGTGCCAGCAGTACCGGACTAGCGGGACGAAAGATCAATGAGCAGTTCTTC	CASSTGLAGRKINEQFF
TRBJ1-1	TRBV19	few	TRBD1	TGTGCCAGTAGTATGGTCAGGGGGCTCACTGAAGCTTTCTTT	CASSMVRGLTEAFF
TRBJ1-3	TRBV14	few	-	TGTGCCAGCAGCCCTCACCGTTGGGCCGGGGCCATATATTTT	CASSPHRWAGAIYF
TRBJ1-2	TRBV6-5	-	-	TGTGCCAGCAGGGACAGTTCTAACTATGGCTACACCTTC	CASRDSSNYGYTF
TRBJ2-3	TRBV5-1	-	-	TGCGCCAGCAGCTTTGCTAGAAGCACAGATACGCAGTATTTT	CASSFARSTDTQYF
TRBJ1-6	TRBV7-9	-	TRBD1	TGTGCCAGCAGCCGTAGGAACTCCGGGACAGGCCGAAATTCACCCCTCCACTTT	CASSRRNSGTGRNSPLHF
TRBJ2-1	TRBV6-5	-	TRBD1	TGTGCCAGCAGTTATCGGGACAGGGGCAGCTGGGAGCAGTTCTTC	CASSYRDRGSWEQFF
TRBJ1-2	TRBV10-3	few	-	TGTGCCTGTTCGCGGGACCGGTATGGCTACACCTTC	CACSRDRYGYTF
TRBJ2-5	TRBV18	-	-	TGTGCCAGCTCACCAGGAGTGTTTCGGGGTTCGTACCAAGAGACCCAGTACTTC	CASSPGVFRGSYQETQYF
TRBJ2-5	TRBV18	-	-	TGTGCCAGCTCACCAGACACCAAAGAGACCCAGTACTTC	CASSPDTKETQYF
TRBJ1-2	TRBV7-2	-	TRBD1	TGTGCCAGCACCAACAAACTCTGGGACAGGGGGTCGATTGGCTACACCTTC	CASTNKLWDRGSIGYTF
TRBJ2-7	TRBV19	-	TRBD1	TGTGCCAGTAGTCGACAGGGGCCGTCCTACGAGCAGTACTTC	CASSRQGPSYEQYF
TRBJ2-7	TRBV7-9	-	TRBD1	TGTGCCAGCAGCTTCAAGATGGCGCTCACAGGGGGAGTTTACGAGCAGTACTTC	CASSFKMALTGGVYEQYF
TRBJ2-1	TRBV5-4	-	-	TGTGCCAGCAGCTTGGACTATTACAATGAGCAGTTCTTC	CASSLDYYNEQFF
TRBJ2-7	TRBV6-5	once	TRBD1	TGTGCCAGCAGTCCGGGACAGGGGACCTACGAGCAGTACTTC	CASSPGQGTYEQYF
TRBJ2-1	TRBV4-1	-	-	TGCGCCAGCAGCCAAGTCAGGGGGGCGGTTCCCCCACCCCAGCAGTTCTTC	CASSQVRGAVPPPQQFF
TRBJ2-7	TRBV5-1	-	-	TGCGCCAGCAGCTCCTTAGGGGCCCCCTTTGACGAGCAGTACTTC	CASSSLGAPFDEQYF
TRBJ2-3	TRBV7-9	few	TRBD2	TGTGCCAGCAGCTTCGCGACTAGCGGGTTGGTCACGGATACGCAGTATTTT	CASSFATSGLVTDTQYF